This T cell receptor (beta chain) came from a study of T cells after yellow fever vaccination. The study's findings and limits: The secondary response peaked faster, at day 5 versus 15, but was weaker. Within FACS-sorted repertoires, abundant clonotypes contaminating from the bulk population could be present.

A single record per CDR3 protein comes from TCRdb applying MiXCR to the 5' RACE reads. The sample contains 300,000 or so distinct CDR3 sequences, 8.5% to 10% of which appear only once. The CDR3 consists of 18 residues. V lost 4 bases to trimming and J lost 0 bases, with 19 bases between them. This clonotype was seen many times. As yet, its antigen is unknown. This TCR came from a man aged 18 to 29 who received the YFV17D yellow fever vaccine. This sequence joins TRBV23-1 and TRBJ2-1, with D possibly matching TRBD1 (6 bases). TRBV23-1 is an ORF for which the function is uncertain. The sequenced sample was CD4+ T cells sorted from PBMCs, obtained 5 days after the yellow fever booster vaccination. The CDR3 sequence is CASSRQAENLSSYNEQFF. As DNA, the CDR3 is TGCGCCAGCAGTCGACAGGCGGAGAATCTCAGCTCCTACAATGAGCAGTTCTTC.